The source of this T cell receptor (beta chain) is a study of blood T cell repertoires in COVID-19. About the research overall: Material from acute and convalescent COVID-19 was sourced from the United States, Italy and Spain.

Per the study methods: Amplification from reference gene primers served as the basis for estimated nucleated cell counts. Assay: immunoSEQ multiplex PCR; the TCRdb copy retains only in-frame clones and omits some. The DNA was the basis for D and trimming; V, J and clone size are from that table. Of 350,000 or so clones listed, approximately 87% were seen once; the top ten hold about 9.4%. The CDR3 spans 14 residues. The ends lost 5 bases at V and 9 bases at J; junction bases unmatched: 10. CDR1 and CDR2 (germline): MNHEY, SMNVEV (reference sequence). The receptor comes from a woman aged 30 to 39 with COVID-19, enrolled during active disease. The V and J genes are TRBV27 and TRBJ1-5, with 7 bases lining up with TRBD1. The sequencing input was peripheral blood. In DNA form, the CDR3 reads TGTGCCAGCAGTCGGGACAGTCTCATTGCGCCCCAGCATTTT. Translation gives CASSRDSLIAPQHF.